This entry lists 27 T cell receptor beta chains sequenced from one sample in a study of shared clonotypes between healthy human individuals. Naivety among CD8 cells was defined by CD45RO negativity and positive CCR7 selection, thereby excluding terminally differentiated effector memory CD45RA+ cells. Profiling relied on immunoSEQ multiplex PCR, and the TCRdb table lists in-frame clones only, not all of them. Of some 2.1 million clones detected, over 85% appear once; the ten largest clones hold 0.85% to 1.3%. Sequencing used naive CD8+ T cells sorted from blood. Receptors originate from a man aged 18 to 29 in good health.

The chain couples TRBV5-1 to TRBJ2-7; TRBD2 matches at 11 bases. This CDR3 region has 15 residues. Trimming cost V 2 bases and J 4 bases; bases outside gene matches: 5. Germline V gene lookup returns CDR1 SGHRS and CDR2 YFSETQ. CDR3 region: CASSFSGRAGYEQYF. CDR3 in DNA: TGCGCCAGCAGCTTTAGCGGGAGGGCGGGGTACGAGCAGTACTTC.

CDR3 sequence reads: CASSLTGAYYEQYF. The DNA for the CDR3 is TGTGCCAGCAGCTTGACAGGAGCCTACTACGAGCAGTACTTC. J is TRBJ2-7 and V is TRBV5-6; perhaps TRBD1 as D (5 bases). The germline CDR1 and CDR2 sequences are SGHDT and YYEEEE. The V gene lost 1 base and the J gene lost 3 bases, with 11 bases spanning the gap. The CDR3 extends over 14 amino acids.

This clone was detected once. The chain carries TRBV6-5 and TRBJ2-4; D uncertain. Germline assignment: CDR1 MNHEY and CDR2 SVGAGI. This CDR3 spans 13 amino acids. Trimming took 0 bases from V and 14 from J, leaving 14 bases between them. DNA of the CDR3: TGTGCCAGCAGTTACTCGGAAGTGGAGTCGAAGTACTTC. It translates to CASSYSEVESKYF.

In this sample, this clone turned up once. The chain combines TRBV6-5 with TRBJ2-1; the D gene is possibly TRBD1 (6 bases). Germline V gene sequence: CDR1 MNHEY, CDR2 SVGAGI. Trimming shortened V by 6 bases and J by 4 bases, and 13 bases separated the two germline ends. The CDR3 sequence is 14 residues long. The CDR3 region is CASRNPGVYNEQFF. For the CDR3, the DNA is TGTGCCAGCAGGAACCCAGGGGTATACAATGAGCAGTTCTTC.

V and J are TRBV7-9 and TRBJ2-5; maybe TRBD1 (5 bases). V was trimmed by 7 bases and J by 0 bases, leaving 12 bases between them. The CDR3 contains 14 residues. CDR1 is SEHNR, CDR2 FQNEAQ, per germline (reference sequence). CDR3 protein: CASNTPDNQETQYF. As DNA, the CDR3 is TGTGCCAGCAACACCCCGGACAACCAAGAGACCCAGTACTTC.

The chain recombines TRBV6-1 with TRBJ1-4; D is possibly TRBD1 (6 bases). The germline V gene has CDR1 MNHNS and CDR2 SASEGT. V lost 3 bases, J lost 8 bases, and 13 bases lay in between. The CDR3 spans 14 residues. The CDR3 loop reads CASSDGGDREKLFF. CDR3 in DNA: TGTGCCAGCAGTGACGGAGGTGACAGGGAAAAACTGTTTTTT.

With regard to this clone: Other DNA sequences in this sample translate to the same CDR3. The V call is TRBV27, the J call TRBJ2-7, with TRBD1 identical over 9 bases. The V gene end was trimmed by 0 bases and the J gene end by 1 base; junction bases not matched to a gene: 1. CDR1 is MNHEY and CDR2 is SMNVEV in the germline V gene (reference sequence). The length of the CDR3 is 15 residues. CDR3 loop: CASSLSGTGSYEQYF. CDR3 coding DNA: TGTGCCAGCAGTTTATCAGGGACAGGGTCCTACGAGCAGTACTTC.

The chain is built from TRBV12-5 and TRBJ1-5; no reliable D call. Germline V gives CDR1 LGHNT, CDR2 FRNRAP. The V end was cut by 0 bases, the J end by 9 bases, with 6 bases between. The CDR3 is made up of 12 amino acids. CDR3 in DNA: TGTGCTAGTGGTTTGGTGGACGGGCCCCAGCATTTT. Translated: CASGLVDGPQHF. Looking up the rest from reference TRBV12-5 and TRBJ1-5 gives the full variable domain: DARVTQTPRHKVTEMGQEVTMRCQPILGHNTVFWYRQTMMQGLELLAYFRNRAPLDDSGMPKDRFSAEMPDATLATLKIQPSEPRDSAVYFCASGLVDGPQHFGDGTRLSIL.

On this clone itself: Different DNA sequences within this sample yield the same CDR3. This chain uses TRBV11-2 with TRBJ2-7, with 7 nucleotides matching TRBD1. The length of the CDR3 is 15 residues. V trimming: 1 base; J trimming: 0 bases; junction bases outside the gene matches: 3. Germline V lookup: CDR1 SGHAT, CDR2 FQNNGV. CDR3 sequence reads: CASSLGTGISYEQYF. CDR3 sequence (DNA): TGTGCCAGCAGCTTAGGGACAGGTATCTCCTACGAGCAGTACTTC.

The chain's CDR3 is CASSLGGGAETQYF. CDR3 in DNA: TGTGCCAGCAGCCTAGGTGGGGGCGCAGAGACCCAGTACTTC. The rearrangement uses TRBV4-2 and TRBJ2-5; D is possibly TRBD1 (6 bases). Looked up from germline, CDR1 is LGHNA and CDR2 is YNFKEQ. The V end was cut by 4 bases, the J end by 4 bases, with 13 bases between. The CDR3 covers 14 residues.

The chain combines TRBV9 with TRBJ1-2; possible D gene TRBD1, 5 bases. V dropped 2 bases and J dropped 5 bases, with 16 bases sitting between them. The CDR3 totals 15 residues. The germline gives CDR1 SGDLS, CDR2 YYNGEE. In nucleotides, the CDR3 is TGTGCCAGCAGCGTCGGAGGGACTGGAGGATATGGCTACACCTTC. This sequence encodes CASSVGGTGGYGYTF.

V usage is TRBV10-2 and J usage is TRBJ2-2; D is uncertain. The CDR3 loop spans 10 amino acids. CDR1 and CDR2 from the germline V gene are WSHSY and SAAADI. Trimming stripped 11 bases from V and 2 bases from J, with 3 bases between. DNA of the CDR3: TGCGCCGTCAACACCGGGGAGCTGTTTTTT. Protein: CAVNTGELFF.

About this clone: Other DNA sequences in this specimen translate into the identical CDR3. The rearrangement uses TRBV4-1 and TRBJ2-7; D remains ambiguous. The V gene's germline CDR1 is MGHRA and CDR2 YSYEKL. The CDR3 runs to 13 residues. The ends were cut back, 6 bases at V and 0 bases at J, with 9 bases in the middle. The CDR3 sequence: CASSQVNSYEQYF. The CDR3 DNA reads TGCGCCAGCAGTCAGGTAAACTCCTACGAGCAGTACTTC.

The V and J genes are TRBV30 and TRBJ1-1; 7 bases map to TRBD1. The CDR3 totals 13 residues. J was trimmed by 4 bases and V by 1 base; bases with no gene match: 3. Per germline, CDR1 GTSNPN and CDR2 SVGIG (reference sequence). CDR3: CAWSATGLTEAFF. Here the CDR3 DNA reads TGTGCCTGGAGTGCGACAGGGCTCACTGAAGCTTTCTTT.

The chain couples TRBV7-9 to TRBJ2-7; D might be TRBD2 (6 bases). The V end lost 5 bases, the J end lost 2 bases, and 19 bases lay between the germline ends. There are 16 residues in the CDR3. Germline V gives CDR1 SEHNR, CDR2 FQNEAQ (reference sequence). As DNA, the CDR3 is TGTGCCAGCAGCCCTGTTACGGGACTTTTAACCTACGAGCAGTACTTC. Encoded protein: CASSPVTGLLTYEQYF.

This clone was seen a single time. This chain joins TRBV25-1 and TRBJ1-1, with D maybe TRBD1 (6 bases). Germline V gives CDR1 MGHDK, CDR2 SYGVNS. V was clipped by 6 bases and J by 3 bases, with 14 bases between them. This CDR3 is built from 14 residues. CDR3 DNA sequence: TGTGCCAGCAGCAAACAGGGTCACTACACTGAAGCTTTCTTT. Amino acids: CASSKQGHYTEAFF.

The CDR3 DNA reads as TGTGCCAGCAAAGGAACTAGCGGTAACGGGGAGCTGTTTTTT. Encoded protein: CASKGTSGNGELFF. V gene TRBV2 combines with J gene TRBJ2-2, with TRBD2 matching 8 bases. From germline, CDR1 is SNHLY and CDR2 FYNNEI. V shed 7 bases and J 7 bases; nucleotides not matched to a gene: 8. The CDR3 has 14 amino acids.

In its sample, this clone was seen once. This chain links TRBV28 with TRBJ2-7, with D hard to call. Per germline, CDR1 MDHEN and CDR2 SYDVKM. The length of the CDR3 is 12 residues. The V end lost 6 bases, the J end lost 2 bases, and 8 bases lay between the germline ends. The CDR3 DNA sequence: TGTGCCAGCAGGGACGGTGCCTACGAGCAGTACTTC. Protein: CASRDGAYEQYF.

This chain joins TRBV6-5 and TRBJ2-7; D gene unclear. Germline CDR1 and CDR2: MNHEY and SVGAGI. The CDR3 extends over 13 amino acids. V shed 0 bases and J shed 7 bases, with 10 bases lying between them. This CDR3 reads CASSYSWGKEQYF. CDR3 DNA sequence: TGTGCCAGCAGTTACTCTTGGGGAAAGGAGCAGTACTTC.

The V and J genes are TRBV6-5 and TRBJ1-6, with a weak D call TRBD1 (5 bases). The CDR3 is 14 amino acids. The V end was cut by 4 bases, the J end by 6 bases, with 10 bases between. Germline values: CDR1 MNHEY, CDR2 SVGAGI. The CDR3 nucleotides read TGTGCCAGCAGTTCCCGGGACGCTAATTCACCCCTCCACTTT. Residues: CASSSRDANSPLHF.

J is TRBJ2-7 and V is TRBV6-6; 7 positions match TRBD2. The CDR3 is 16 residues long. The V gene end was trimmed by 0 bases and the J gene end by 2 bases; junction bases not matched to a gene: 7. Germline V gives CDR1 MNHNY, CDR2 SVGAGI (reference sequence). The CDR3: CASSYSMGGRAYEQYF. CDR3 DNA: TGTGCCAGCAGTTACTCGATGGGAGGGAGGGCCTACGAGCAGTACTTC.

This clone was detected once. The gene calls are TRBV7-9 and TRBJ2-1; D tentatively reads TRBD1 or TRBD2 (5 bases each). V was pared by 5 bases and J by 1 base, with 12 bases between. The germline CDR1 and CDR2 sequences are SEHNR and FQNEAQ (reference sequence). The CDR3 has 15 residues. DNA of the CDR3: TGTGCCAGCAGCCCCGGGGCGGGTTCCTACAATGAGCAGTTCTTC. Translating gives CASSPGAGSYNEQFF.

In its sample, this clone was seen once. CDR3 loop: CAIRETGGTEAFF. In nucleotides, the CDR3 is TGTGCCATCAGGGAGACGGGCGGCACTGAAGCTTTCTTT. V and J are TRBV10-3 and TRBJ1-1, with unresolved D. The V end lost 6 bases, the J end lost 4 bases, and 12 bases lay between the germline ends. The germline gives CDR1 ENHRY, CDR2 SYGVKD. This CDR3 comprises 13 residues.

The rearrangement uses TRBV7-9 and TRBJ2-7; the D is unclear. The V gene lost 5 bases and the J gene lost 6 bases, with 11 bases spanning the gap. The germline V gene has CDR1 SEHNR and CDR2 FQNEAQ (reference sequence). This CDR3 has 12 amino acids. The CDR3 here is CASSPRPLEQYF. The CDR3 nucleotides read TGTGCCAGCAGCCCCCGGCCCCTCGAGCAGTACTTC.

The chain is built from TRBV11-2 and TRBJ2-5; D is unclear. This CDR3 has 17 residues. CDR1 and CDR2 from the germline V gene are SGHAT and FQNNGV. V lost 3 bases, J lost 0 bases, and 17 bases lay in between. The CDR3 bases are TGTGCCAGCAGCTTTGGCACCCTTGGGCTAGACCAAGAGACCCAGTACTTC. Its translation is CASSFGTLGLDQETQYF.

Details on this clone: The sample holds other DNA sequences that translate to the same CDR3. The V and J genes are TRBV4-3 and TRBJ2-2; no definite D call. Deletions cut 0 bases from V and 7 bases from J, with 6 bases between. This CDR3 spans 13 amino acids. The germline gives CDR1 LGHNA, CDR2 YSLEER. The CDR3 sequence: CASSQDRGGELFF. In DNA, the CDR3 is TGCGCCAGCAGCCAAGACAGAGGCGGGGAGCTGTTTTTT.

This rearrangement joins TRBV27 to TRBJ1-5; D remains ambiguous. Germline values: CDR1 MNHEY, CDR2 SMNVEV (reference sequence). The CDR3 has 14 amino acids. Trimming shortened V by 4 bases and J by 4 bases, and 11 bases separated the two germline ends. CDR3: CASSSGPENQPQHF. DNA of the CDR3: TGTGCCAGCAGTTCCGGACCTGAGAATCAGCCCCAGCATTTT.